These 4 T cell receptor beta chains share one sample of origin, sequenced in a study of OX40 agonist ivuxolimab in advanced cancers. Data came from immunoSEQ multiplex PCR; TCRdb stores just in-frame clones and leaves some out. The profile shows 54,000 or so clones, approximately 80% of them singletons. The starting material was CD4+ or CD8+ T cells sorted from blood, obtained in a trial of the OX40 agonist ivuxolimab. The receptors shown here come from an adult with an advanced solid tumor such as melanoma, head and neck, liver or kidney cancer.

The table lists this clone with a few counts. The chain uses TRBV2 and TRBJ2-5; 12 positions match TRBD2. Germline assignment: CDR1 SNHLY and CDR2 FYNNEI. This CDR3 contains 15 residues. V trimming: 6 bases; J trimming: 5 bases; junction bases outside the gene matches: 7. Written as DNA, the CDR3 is TGTGCCAGCAGCGCGGCTAGCGGGAGGGTTGAGACCCAGTACTTC. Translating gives CASSAASGRVETQYF.

The CDR3 bases are TGTGCCAGCTCATCCACCCCGGAGACTGAAGCTTTCTTT. Protein: CASSSTPETEAFF. The V gene is TRBV18, the J gene TRBJ1-1, with unresolved D. The CDR3 has 13 amino acids. The V end lost 5 bases, the J end lost 5 bases, and 12 bases lay between the germline ends. Germline CDR1 reads KGHSH; CDR2 reads LQKENI.

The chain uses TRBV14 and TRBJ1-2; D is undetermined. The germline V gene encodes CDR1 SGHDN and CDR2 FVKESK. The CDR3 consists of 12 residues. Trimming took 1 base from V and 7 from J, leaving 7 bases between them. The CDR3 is CASSQAEGGYTF. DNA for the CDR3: TGTGCCAGCAGCCAAGCGGAAGGTGGCTACACCTTC. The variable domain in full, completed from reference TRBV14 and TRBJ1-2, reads EAGVTQFPSHSVIEKGQTVTLRCDPISGHDNLYWYRRVMGKEIKFLLHFVKESKQDESGMPNNRFLAERTGGTYSTLKVQPAELEDSGVYFCASSQAEGGYTFGSGTRLTVV.

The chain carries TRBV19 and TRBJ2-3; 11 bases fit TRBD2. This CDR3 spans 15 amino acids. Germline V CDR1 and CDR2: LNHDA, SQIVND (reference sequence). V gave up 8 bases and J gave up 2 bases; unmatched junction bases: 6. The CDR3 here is CASASSGGYTDTQYF. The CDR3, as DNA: TGTGCCAGTGCCTCTAGCGGGGGGTACACAGATACGCAGTATTTT.